Each of the 27 T cell receptor beta chains below was sequenced from the same sample in a study of PD-1 blockade in mismatch repair-deficient tumors. Some clones are missing from TCRdb's copy, which holds only in-frame ones; the method was immunoSEQ multiplex PCR. The table includes around 100,000 clones, about 74% detected once. The sequencing here drew on peripheral blood, taken roughly 60 weeks after starting pembrolizumab. These receptors came from an adult with mismatch repair-deficient cancer.

The chain employs TRBV4-1 and TRBJ2-7; 7 nucleotides agree with TRBD1. This CDR3 is built from 16 residues. V lost 0 bases, J lost 0 bases, and 5 bases stayed unmatched. In germline, CDR1 is MGHRA, CDR2 YSYEKL. CDR3 sequence: CASSQDSRQGSYEQYF. As DNA, the CDR3 is TGCGCCAGCAGCCAAGATTCGCGACAGGGCTCCTACGAGCAGTACTTC.

This clone was seen more than once but under ten times. The rearrangement uses TRBV19 and TRBJ1-5; the D is unclear. V lost 3 bases to trimming and J lost 3 bases, with 12 bases between them. The CDR3 loop spans 15 amino acids. From germline, CDR1 is LNHDA and CDR2 SQIVND (reference sequence). The CDR3 sequence: CASSIPPYYNQPQHF. In nucleotides, the CDR3 is TGTGCCAGTAGTATCCCTCCTTATTACAATCAGCCCCAGCATTTT.

This chain uses TRBV4-1 with TRBJ1-1; D remains ambiguous. This CDR3 has 13 residues. Germline CDR1 MGHRA, CDR2 YSYEKL. V lost 1 base to trimming and J lost 1 base, with 4 bases between them. The CDR3 sequence: CASSQVENTEAFF. As DNA, the CDR3 is TGCGCCAGCAGCCAAGTAGAGAACACTGAAGCTTTCTTT.

The chain is built from TRBV6-5 and TRBJ2-3; possibly TRBD1 or TRBD2 for D (5 bases each). V lost 6 bases, J lost 6 bases, and 16 bases lay in between. There are 14 residues in the CDR3. CDR1 is MNHEY and CDR2 is SVGAGI in the germline V gene. This CDR3 is CASRRDLAADTQYF. DNA for the CDR3: TGTGCCAGCAGACGGGACCTGGCGGCCGATACGCAGTATTTT.

The V call is TRBV7-9, the J call TRBJ2-7, with TRBD1 identical over 9 bases. Germline loops: CDR1 SEHNR, CDR2 FQNEAQ (reference sequence). The CDR3 length is 13 residues. The ends lost 10 bases at V and 1 base at J; junction bases unmatched: 5. The CDR3, as DNA: TGTGCCACCGCACAGGGGGCGTCCTACGAGCAGTACTTC. It codes for CATAQGASYEQYF.

The table lists this clone with a few counts. The chain carries TRBV2 and TRBJ1-3, with D uncertain. V was cut by 3 bases and J by 0 bases, with 15 bases left in between. This CDR3 contains 17 residues. The germline CDR1 and CDR2 sequences are SNHLY and FYNNEI. CDR3 protein: CASSEEADTHSGNTIYF. CDR3 DNA sequence: TGTGCCAGCAGTGAGGAGGCAGATACCCACTCTGGAAACACCATATATTTT.

CDR3 residues: CASSDWTNEKLFF. The CDR3 nucleotides read TGTGCCAGCAGTGACTGGACTAATGAAAAACTGTTTTTT. The rearrangement joins TRBV6-1 to TRBJ1-4; no firm D call. The CDR3 loop spans 13 amino acids. Germline V gives CDR1 MNHNS, CDR2 SASEGT. Trimming removed 3 bases from V and 2 bases from J, with 4 bases in between.

This clone occurred a few times. The chain couples TRBV25-1 to TRBJ1-2; weak D call: TRBD1 (6 bases). Trimming shortened V by 4 bases and J by 4 bases, and 10 bases separated the two germline ends. The CDR3 contains 13 residues. Per the germline V gene, CDR1 is MGHDK and CDR2 is SYGVNS. Here the CDR3 reads CASSVGTSYGYTF. CDR3 DNA sequence: TGTGCCAGCAGTGTCGGGACAAGCTATGGCTACACCTTC.

This clone occurred a few times. The rearrangement uses TRBV6-5 and TRBJ2-2, with no clear D. Trimming took off 7 bases at V and 6 bases at J, with 12 bases between the two ends. The CDR3 totals 13 residues. Germline values: CDR1 MNHEY, CDR2 SVGAGI. The CDR3 DNA sequence: TGTGCCAGCAAACGGGCTAAGGCCGGGGAGCTGTTTTTT. It yields the protein CASKRAKAGELFF.

The rearrangement joins TRBV4-1 to TRBJ1-1; D unclear. The V gene's germline CDR1 is MGHRA and CDR2 YSYEKL. Trimming took 1 base from V and 0 from J, leaving 3 bases between them. The CDR3 length is 13 residues. CDR3 DNA sequence: TGCGCCAGCAGCCAAGTTGTGAACACTGAAGCTTTCTTT. Protein product: CASSQVVNTEAFF.

The CDR3 coding sequence is TGCGCCAGCAGCTCACTAGCGGAACCCGGCAATGAGCAGTTCTTC. This codes for CASSSLAEPGNEQFF. The genes are TRBV5-1 and TRBJ2-1; 8 nucleotides match TRBD2. Germline V gene sequence: CDR1 SGHRS, CDR2 YFSETQ. J was trimmed by 6 bases and V by 3 bases; bases with no gene match: 8. The CDR3 has 15 residues.

The rearrangement links TRBV2 to TRBJ2-7; 9 bases are a match to TRBD1. The CDR3 has 15 residues. Germline loops: CDR1 SNHLY, CDR2 FYNNEI. J gave up 2 bases and V 6 bases, and 8 bases lay outside the gene matches. CDR3 loop: CASRTIGQGPYEQYF. The CDR3 DNA follows: TGTGCCAGCAGAACCATTGGACAGGGGCCCTACGAGCAGTACTTC. The whole variable domain, remainder taken from reference TRBV2 and TRBJ2-7, is EPEVTQTPSHQVTQMGQEVILRCVPISNHLYFYWYRQILGQKVEFLVSFYNNEISEKSEIFDDQFSVERPDGSNFTLKIRSTKLEDSAMYFCASRTIGQGPYEQYFGPGTRLTVT.

The V and J genes are TRBV6-1 and TRBJ2-7, with 7 bases aligning to TRBD1. The CDR3 sequence is 14 residues long. Trimming at V came to 6 bases and at J to 1 base, leaving 6 bases not matched to a gene. Germline loops: CDR1 MNHNS, CDR2 SASEGT. The CDR3 DNA reads TGTGCCAGCAGGAGGGGGCAGCAGTCCTACGAGCAGTACTTC. Amino acids: CASRRGQQSYEQYF.

Remarks on this clone: In the same sample, other DNA sequences code for this CDR3. The chain links TRBV5-1 to TRBJ2-7, with 10 bases fitting TRBD1. The ends lost 5 bases at V and 2 bases at J; junction bases unmatched: 7. Germline loops: CDR1 SGHRS, CDR2 YFSETQ. The CDR3 loop spans 15 amino acids. CDR3 nucleotide sequence: TGCGCCAGCAGTTTTAGCGGACAGGGGGCCTACGAGCAGTACTTC. It is translated as CASSFSGQGAYEQYF.

The V gene is TRBV2, the J gene TRBJ2-7; D is tentatively TRBD1 or TRBD2 (5 bases each). This CDR3 region has 14 residues. Germline CDR1 SNHLY, CDR2 FYNNEI. V lost 1 base to trimming and J lost 3 bases, with 10 bases between them. The CDR3 loop is CASSEDRDHYEQYF. The CDR3 region has the DNA TGTGCCAGCAGTGAAGACCGGGACCACTACGAGCAGTACTTC. The full variable domain, in which reference TRBV2 and TRBJ2-7 provide the parts outside the CDR3, is EPEVTQTPSHQVTQMGQEVILRCVPISNHLYFYWYRQILGQKVEFLVSFYNNEISEKSEIFDDQFSVERPDGSNFTLKIRSTKLEDSAMYFCASSEDRDHYEQYFGPGTRLTVT.

The chain uses TRBV7-9 and TRBJ2-1; D is undetermined. Germline-derived CDR1 and CDR2 are SEHNR and FQNEAQ (reference sequence). The length of the CDR3 is 12 residues. With 1 base removed from V and 10 bases from J, the gap between germline ends came to 8 bases. The CDR3 nucleotides read TGTGCCAGCAGCTTAGAAGGGTCCGAGCAGTTCTTC. Amino acid sequence: CASSLEGSEQFF.

This clone has only a few counts. This sequence joins TRBV2 and TRBJ2-7; D possibly uses TRBD1 or TRBD2 (5 bases each). CDR1 SNHLY and CDR2 FYNNEI come from the germline V gene. The length of the CDR3 is 13 residues. V lost 4 bases, J lost 4 bases, and 11 bases lay in between. The chain's CDR3 is CASSGDEGYEQYF. DNA for the CDR3: TGTGCCAGCAGTGGAGATGAGGGGTACGAGCAGTACTTC.

The CDR3 reads CASSRGPLTGELFF. The CDR3 DNA reads TGTGCCAGCAGCCGCGGTCCGTTAACCGGGGAGCTGTTTTTT. The chain couples TRBV7-9 to TRBJ2-2; D not certain. The V and J ends lost 5 bases and 5 bases respectively, with 12 bases between them. The CDR3 length is 14 residues. Germline assignment: CDR1 SEHNR and CDR2 FQNEAQ (reference sequence). Looking up the rest from reference TRBV7-9 and TRBJ2-2 gives the full variable domain: DTGVSQNPRHKITKRGQNVTFRCDPISEHNRLYWYRQTLGQGPEFLTYFQNEAQLEKSRLLSDRFSAERPKGSFSTLEIQRTEQGDSAMYLCASSRGPLTGELFFGEGSRLTVL.

This clone occurred a few times. This chain links TRBV25-1 with TRBJ2-7; D may be TRBD1 (6 bases). CDR3 length: 13 residues. Germline CDR1 MGHDK, CDR2 SYGVNS. V was trimmed by 0 bases and J by 5 bases, leaving 8 bases between them. The DNA of the CDR3 is TGTGCCAGCAGTGAATATGGGGGCCACGAGCAGTACTTC. Translated, it gives CASSEYGGHEQYF.

The chain carries TRBV7-9 and TRBJ2-7, with 14 bases fitting TRBD2. The germline gives CDR1 SEHNR, CDR2 FQNEAQ (reference sequence). V was clipped by 11 bases and J by 7 bases; unmatched bases: 7. CDR3 size: 13 residues. The CDR3 region is CAVTGTSGSEQYF. CDR3 sequence (DNA): TGTGCCGTCACCGGGACTAGCGGGAGTGAGCAGTACTTC.

The CDR3 loop reads CASSLRLAGTDTQYF. The DNA of the CDR3 is TGTGCCAGCAGCCTTAGACTAGCGGGCACAGATACGCAGTATTTT. V is TRBV13 and J is TRBJ2-3, with 9 bases that match TRBD2. Germline lookup yields CDR1 PRHDT and CDR2 FYEKMQ (reference sequence). CDR3 length: 15 residues. J lost 1 base, V lost 5 bases, and 4 bases had no gene match.

V gene TRBV7-3 combines with J gene TRBJ2-3, with D uncertain. The germline CDR1 and CDR2 sequences are SGHTA and FQGTGA. The CDR3 runs to 13 residues. Trimming took 5 bases from V and 2 from J, leaving 8 bases between them. CDR3 protein: CASSPPITDTQYF. CDR3 bases: TGTGCCAGCAGCCCCCCGATCACAGATACGCAGTATTTT.

This sequence joins TRBV7-2 and TRBJ2-3; 7 bases are a match to TRBD2. The J segment lost 0 bases and the V segment lost 5 bases, leaving 5 bases of the junction unmatched. The CDR3 loop spans 15 amino acids. In germline, CDR1 is SGHTA, CDR2 FQGNSA. CDR3 in DNA: TGTGCCAGCAGCCGAAGCGGGACTAGCACAGATACGCAGTATTTT. It is translated as CASSRSGTSTDTQYF.

J is TRBJ1-2 and V is TRBV29-1; D unclear. Trimming stripped 7 bases from V and 8 bases from J, with 14 bases between. The CDR3 has 11 amino acids. Germline CDR1 is SQVTM and CDR2 is ANQGSEA. The CDR3 loop is CSAHLTEGYTF. DNA for the CDR3: TGCAGCGCCCACTTAACCGAGGGCTACACCTTC.

V gene TRBV7-8 combines with J gene TRBJ2-1; no firm D call. Germline CDR1 reads SGHVS; CDR2 reads FQNEAQ. The CDR3 is made up of 15 amino acids. Between the trimmed V and J ends, which lost 1 base and 2 bases, there was a span of 9 bases. CDR3 nucleotides: TGTGCCAGCAGCTTAGACAGATCCCCCTACAATGAGCAGTTCTTC. This gives the protein CASSLDRSPYNEQFF.

The CDR3 spells CASSLAAMGQGRYNEQFF. CDR3 DNA sequence: TGTGCCAGCAGCTTAGCCGCTATGGGACAGGGTCGATACAATGAGCAGTTCTTC. The V and J genes are TRBV11-3 and TRBJ2-1, with TRBD1 matching over 9 bases. This CDR3 is 18 amino acids long. V shed 1 base and J 4 bases; nucleotides not matched to a gene: 11. Per germline, CDR1 SGHNT and CDR2 YENEEA.

By proportion, this clone is medium-sized. This rearrangement joins TRBV10-3 to TRBJ2-7; no firm D call. Trimming stripped 3 bases from V and 0 bases from J, with 9 bases between. Per the germline V gene, CDR1 is ENHRY and CDR2 is SYGVKD. The CDR3 consists of 14 residues. CDR3 protein: CAISDPKDSYEQYF. DNA of the CDR3: TGTGCCATCAGTGACCCTAAAGACTCCTACGAGCAGTACTTC.